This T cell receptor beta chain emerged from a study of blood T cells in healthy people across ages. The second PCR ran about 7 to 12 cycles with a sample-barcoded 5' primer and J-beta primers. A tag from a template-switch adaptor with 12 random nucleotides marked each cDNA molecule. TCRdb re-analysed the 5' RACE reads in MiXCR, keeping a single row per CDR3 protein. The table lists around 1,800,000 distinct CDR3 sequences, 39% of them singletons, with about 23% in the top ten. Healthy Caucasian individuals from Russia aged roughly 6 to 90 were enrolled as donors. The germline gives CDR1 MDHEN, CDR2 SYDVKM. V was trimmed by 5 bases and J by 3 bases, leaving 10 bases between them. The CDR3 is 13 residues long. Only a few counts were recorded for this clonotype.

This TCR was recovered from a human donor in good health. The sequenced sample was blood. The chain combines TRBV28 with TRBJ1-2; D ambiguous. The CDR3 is CASSRPLDYGYTF. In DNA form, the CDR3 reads TGTGCCAGCAGTCGACCGCTCGACTATGGCTACACCTTC.